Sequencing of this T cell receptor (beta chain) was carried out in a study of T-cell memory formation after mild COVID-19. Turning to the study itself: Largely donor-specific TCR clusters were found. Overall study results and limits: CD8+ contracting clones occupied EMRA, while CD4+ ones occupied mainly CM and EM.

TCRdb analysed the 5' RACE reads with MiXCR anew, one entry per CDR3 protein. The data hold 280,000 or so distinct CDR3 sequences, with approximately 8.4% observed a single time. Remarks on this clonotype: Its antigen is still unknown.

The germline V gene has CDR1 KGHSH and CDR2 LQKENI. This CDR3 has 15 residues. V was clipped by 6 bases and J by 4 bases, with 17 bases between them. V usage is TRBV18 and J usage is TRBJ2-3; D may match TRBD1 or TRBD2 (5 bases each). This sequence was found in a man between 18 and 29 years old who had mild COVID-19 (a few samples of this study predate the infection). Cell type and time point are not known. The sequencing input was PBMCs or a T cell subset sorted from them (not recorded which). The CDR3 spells CASSPTLGVPDTQYF. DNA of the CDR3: TGTGCCAGCTCGCCCACGCTGGGGGTGCCAGATACGCAGTATTTT. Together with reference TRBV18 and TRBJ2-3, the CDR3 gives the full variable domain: NAGVMQNPRHLVRRRGQEARLRCSPMKGHSHVYWYRQLPEEGLKFMVYLQKENIIDESGMPKERFSAEFPKEGPSILRIQQVVRGDSAAYFCASSPTLGVPDTQYFGPGTRLTVL.